This TCR beta chain was sequenced in a study of blood T cell repertoires in COVID-19. Study-level information: PBMCs, B-cell-depleted T cells, or T cells were the source of the cDNA or gDNA that made up the material.

TCRdb's table, derived via immunoSEQ multiplex PCR, lists solely in-frame clones and lacks some. Of about 47,000 clones in the sample, 80% to 85% were seen once. V trimming: 9 bases; J trimming: 0 bases; junction bases outside the gene matches: 7. The CDR3 covers 15 residues. Germline values: CDR1 LNHDA, CDR2 SQIVND (reference sequence). The receptor's source is a man aged 55-75 years with active COVID-19. What was sequenced was peripheral blood. V gene TRBV19 combines with J gene TRBJ2-4; TRBD2 matches at 8 bases. CDR3 protein: CASNPGGLAKNIQYF. The CDR3 DNA follows: TGTGCCAGCAACCCGGGGGGGTTAGCCAAAAACATTCAGTACTTC.